The 2 T cell receptor beta chains below come from one sample, sequenced in a study of blood T cell repertoires in COVID-19. Sequenced by immunoSEQ multiplex PCR; TCRdb stores in-frame clones only, minus some. The sample has fewer than 150,000 clones, more than 70% seen once; the top ten hold roughly 5%. Input material: peripheral blood. The receptor set was obtained from a woman aged 55-70 years with COVID-19, enrolled during active disease.

The rearrangement uses TRBV5-1 and TRBJ2-1; 10 nucleotides match TRBD2. CDR1 is SGHRS and CDR2 is YFSETQ in the germline V gene. V lost 3 bases and J lost 4; bases outside the gene matches: 4. There are 15 residues in the CDR3. CDR3 in DNA: TGCGCCAGCAGCTCCCTAGCGGGGGATTACAATGAGCAGTTCTTC. This gives the protein CASSSLAGDYNEQFF.

This chain joins TRBV5-4 and TRBJ2-3; D gene uncertain. The CDR3 totals 16 residues. Deletions cut 4 bases from V and 0 bases from J, with 15 bases between. Germline V CDR1 and CDR2: SGHNT, YYREEE (reference sequence). Here the CDR3 reads CASSPLPHSSTDTQYF. CDR3 nucleotides: TGTGCCAGCAGCCCCCTTCCCCATAGTAGCACAGATACGCAGTATTTT.